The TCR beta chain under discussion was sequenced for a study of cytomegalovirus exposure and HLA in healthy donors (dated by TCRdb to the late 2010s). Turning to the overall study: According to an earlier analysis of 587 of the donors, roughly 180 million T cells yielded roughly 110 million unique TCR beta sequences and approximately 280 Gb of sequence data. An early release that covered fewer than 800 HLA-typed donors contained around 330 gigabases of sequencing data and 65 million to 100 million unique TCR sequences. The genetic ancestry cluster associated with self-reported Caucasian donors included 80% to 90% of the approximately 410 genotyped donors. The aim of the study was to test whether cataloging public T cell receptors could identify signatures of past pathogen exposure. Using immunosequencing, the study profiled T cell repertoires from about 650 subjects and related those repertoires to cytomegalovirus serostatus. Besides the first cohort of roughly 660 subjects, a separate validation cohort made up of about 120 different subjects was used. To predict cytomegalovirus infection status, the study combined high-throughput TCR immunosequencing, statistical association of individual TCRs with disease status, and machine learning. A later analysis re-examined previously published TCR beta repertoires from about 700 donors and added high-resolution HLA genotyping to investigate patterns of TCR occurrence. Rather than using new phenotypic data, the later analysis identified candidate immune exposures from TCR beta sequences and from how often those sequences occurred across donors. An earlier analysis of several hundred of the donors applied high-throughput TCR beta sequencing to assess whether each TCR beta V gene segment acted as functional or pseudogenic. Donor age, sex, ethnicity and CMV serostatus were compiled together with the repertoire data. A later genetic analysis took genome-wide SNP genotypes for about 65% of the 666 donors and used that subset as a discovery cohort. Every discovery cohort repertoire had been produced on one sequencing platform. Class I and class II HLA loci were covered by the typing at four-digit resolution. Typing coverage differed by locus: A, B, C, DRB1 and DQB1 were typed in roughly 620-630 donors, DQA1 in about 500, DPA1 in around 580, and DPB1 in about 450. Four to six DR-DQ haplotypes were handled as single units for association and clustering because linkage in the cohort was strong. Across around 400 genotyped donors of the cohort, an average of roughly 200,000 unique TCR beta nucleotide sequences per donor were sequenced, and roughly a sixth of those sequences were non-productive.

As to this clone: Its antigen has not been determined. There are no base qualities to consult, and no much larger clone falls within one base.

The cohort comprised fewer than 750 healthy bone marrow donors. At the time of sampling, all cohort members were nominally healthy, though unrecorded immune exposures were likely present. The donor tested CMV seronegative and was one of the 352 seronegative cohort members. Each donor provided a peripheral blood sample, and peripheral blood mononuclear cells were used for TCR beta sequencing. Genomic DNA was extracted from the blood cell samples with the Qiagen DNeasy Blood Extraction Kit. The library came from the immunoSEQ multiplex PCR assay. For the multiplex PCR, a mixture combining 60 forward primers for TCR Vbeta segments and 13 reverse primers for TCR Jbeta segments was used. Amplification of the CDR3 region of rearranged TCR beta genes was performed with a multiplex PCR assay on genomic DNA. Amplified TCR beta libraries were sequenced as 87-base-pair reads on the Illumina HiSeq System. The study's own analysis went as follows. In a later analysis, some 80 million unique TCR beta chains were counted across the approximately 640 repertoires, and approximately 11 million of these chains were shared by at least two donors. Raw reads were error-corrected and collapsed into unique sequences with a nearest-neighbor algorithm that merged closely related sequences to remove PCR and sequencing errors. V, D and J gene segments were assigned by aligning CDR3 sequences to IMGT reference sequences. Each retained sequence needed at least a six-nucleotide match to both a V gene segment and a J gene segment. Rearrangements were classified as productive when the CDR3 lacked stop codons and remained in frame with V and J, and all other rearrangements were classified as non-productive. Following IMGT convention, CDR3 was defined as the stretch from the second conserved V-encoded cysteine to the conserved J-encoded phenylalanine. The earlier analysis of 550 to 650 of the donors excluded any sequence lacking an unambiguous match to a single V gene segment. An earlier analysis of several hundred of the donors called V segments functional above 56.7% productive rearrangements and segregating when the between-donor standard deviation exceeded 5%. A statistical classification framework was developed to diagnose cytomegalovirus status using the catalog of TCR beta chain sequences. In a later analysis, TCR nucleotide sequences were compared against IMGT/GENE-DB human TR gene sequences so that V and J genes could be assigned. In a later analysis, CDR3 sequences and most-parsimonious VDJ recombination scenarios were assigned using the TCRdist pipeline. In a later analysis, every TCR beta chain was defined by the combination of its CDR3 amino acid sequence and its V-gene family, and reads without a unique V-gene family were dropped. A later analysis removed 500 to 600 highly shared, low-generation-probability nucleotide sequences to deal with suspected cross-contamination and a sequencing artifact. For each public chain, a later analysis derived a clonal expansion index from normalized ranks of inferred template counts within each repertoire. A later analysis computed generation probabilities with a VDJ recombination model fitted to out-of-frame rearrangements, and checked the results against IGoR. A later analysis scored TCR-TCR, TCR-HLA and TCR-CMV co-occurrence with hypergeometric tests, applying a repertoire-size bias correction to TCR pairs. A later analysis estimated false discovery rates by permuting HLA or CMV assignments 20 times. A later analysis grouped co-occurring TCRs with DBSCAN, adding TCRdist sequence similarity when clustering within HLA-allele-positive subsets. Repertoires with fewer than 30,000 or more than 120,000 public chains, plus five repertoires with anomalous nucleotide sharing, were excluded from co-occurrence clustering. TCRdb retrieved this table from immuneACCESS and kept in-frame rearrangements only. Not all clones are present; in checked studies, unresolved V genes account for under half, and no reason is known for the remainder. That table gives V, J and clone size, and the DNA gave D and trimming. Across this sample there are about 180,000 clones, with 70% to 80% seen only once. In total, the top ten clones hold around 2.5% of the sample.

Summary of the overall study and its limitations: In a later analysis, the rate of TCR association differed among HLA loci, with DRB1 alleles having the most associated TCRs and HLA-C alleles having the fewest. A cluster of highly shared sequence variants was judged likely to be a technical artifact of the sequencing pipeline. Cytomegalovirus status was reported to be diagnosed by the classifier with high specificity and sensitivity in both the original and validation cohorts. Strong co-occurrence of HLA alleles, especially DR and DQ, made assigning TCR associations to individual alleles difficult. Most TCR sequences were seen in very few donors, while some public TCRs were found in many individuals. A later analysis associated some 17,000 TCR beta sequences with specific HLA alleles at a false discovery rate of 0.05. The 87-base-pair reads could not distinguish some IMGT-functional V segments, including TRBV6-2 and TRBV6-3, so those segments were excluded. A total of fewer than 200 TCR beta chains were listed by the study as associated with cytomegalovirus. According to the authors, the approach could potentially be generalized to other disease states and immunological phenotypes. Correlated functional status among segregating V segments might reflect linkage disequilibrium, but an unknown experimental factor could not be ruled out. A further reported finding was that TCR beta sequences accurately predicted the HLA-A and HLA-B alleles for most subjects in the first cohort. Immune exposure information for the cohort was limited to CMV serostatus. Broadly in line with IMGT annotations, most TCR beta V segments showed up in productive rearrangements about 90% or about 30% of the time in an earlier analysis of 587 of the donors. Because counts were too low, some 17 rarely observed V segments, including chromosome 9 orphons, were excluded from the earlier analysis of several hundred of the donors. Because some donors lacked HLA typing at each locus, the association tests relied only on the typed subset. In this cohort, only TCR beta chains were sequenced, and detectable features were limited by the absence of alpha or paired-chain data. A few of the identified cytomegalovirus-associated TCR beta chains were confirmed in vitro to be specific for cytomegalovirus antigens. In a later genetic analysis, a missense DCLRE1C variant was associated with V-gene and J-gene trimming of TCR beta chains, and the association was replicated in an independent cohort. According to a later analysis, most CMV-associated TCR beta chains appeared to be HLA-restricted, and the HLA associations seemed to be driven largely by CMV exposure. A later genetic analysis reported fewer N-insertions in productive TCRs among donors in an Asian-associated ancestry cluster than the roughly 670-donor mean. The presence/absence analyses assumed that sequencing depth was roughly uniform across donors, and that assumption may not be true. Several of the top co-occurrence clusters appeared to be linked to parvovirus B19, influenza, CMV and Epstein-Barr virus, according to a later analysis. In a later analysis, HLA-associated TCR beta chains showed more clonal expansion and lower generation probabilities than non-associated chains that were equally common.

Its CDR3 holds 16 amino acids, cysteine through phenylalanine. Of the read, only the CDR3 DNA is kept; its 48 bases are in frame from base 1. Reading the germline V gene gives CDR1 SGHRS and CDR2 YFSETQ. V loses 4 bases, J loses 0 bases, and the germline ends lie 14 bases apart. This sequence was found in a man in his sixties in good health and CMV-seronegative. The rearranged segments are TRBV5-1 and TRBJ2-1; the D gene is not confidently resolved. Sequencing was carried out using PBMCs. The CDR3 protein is CASSPSFPSSYNEQFF. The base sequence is TGCGCCAGCAGCCCCTCCTTCCCGAGCTCCTACAATGAGCAGTTCTTC. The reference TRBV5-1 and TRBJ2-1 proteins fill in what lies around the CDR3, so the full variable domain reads KAGVTQTPRYLIKTRGQQVTLSCSPISGHRSVSWYQQTPGQGLQFLFEYFSETQRNKGNFPGRFSGRQFSNSRSEMNVSTLELGDSALYLCASSPSFPSSYNEQFFGPGTRLTVL.